The 15 T cell receptor beta chains given below trace back to one sample, sequenced in a study of blood T cell repertoires in COVID-19. The data were produced by immunoSEQ multiplex PCR, yet TCRdb's version contains in-frame clones alone and is incomplete. The sample consists of about 270,000 clones, more than 75% of them appearing once. Specimen: peripheral blood. The receptors stem from a man between 40 and 49 years old who had recovered from COVID-19.

This sequence joins TRBV7-8 and TRBJ1-2; no reliable D call. V was pared by 1 base and J by 3 bases, with 9 bases between. The germline V gene has CDR1 SGHVS and CDR2 FQNEAQ. The CDR3 extends over 14 amino acids. This CDR3 is CASSLEVGDYGYTF. CDR3 DNA: TGTGCCAGCAGCTTAGAGGTTGGAGACTATGGCTACACCTTC. Full variable domain (missing parts from reference TRBV7-8 and TRBJ1-2): GAGVSQSPRYKVAKRGQDVALRCDPISGHVSLFWYQQALGQGPEFLTYFQNEAQLDKSGLPSDRFFAERPEGSVSTLKIQRTQQEDSAVYLCASSLEVGDYGYTFGSGTRLTVV.

This clone was seen only once. J is TRBJ2-7 and V is TRBV6-6; tentatively, D is TRBD1 (6 bases). Germline loops: CDR1 MNHNY, CDR2 SVGAGI (reference sequence). The CDR3 extends over 14 amino acids. V lost 7 bases to trimming and J lost 2 bases, with 15 bases between them. The CDR3 nucleotides are TGTGCCAGCAACGACCGGACAGTCACCTACGAGCAGTACTTC. This codes for CASNDRTVTYEQYF.

The rearrangement uses TRBV5-6 and TRBJ2-7; D perhaps matches TRBD2 (5 bases). Deletions cut 4 bases from V and 1 base from J, with 12 bases between. This CDR3 has 14 residues. CDR1 is SGHDT, CDR2 YYEEEE, per germline. For the CDR3, the DNA is TGTGCCAGCAGCCCTAGCCTACAGTCCTACGAGCAGTACTTC. Amino acid sequence: CASSPSLQSYEQYF.

The V call is TRBV2, the J call TRBJ2-7; 7 nucleotides align to TRBD2. This CDR3 contains 15 residues. The V gene end was trimmed by 4 bases and the J gene end by 0 bases; junction bases not matched to a gene: 6. Germline V gives CDR1 SNHLY, CDR2 FYNNEI. The CDR3 loop reads CASSANPGGSYEQYF. CDR3 coding DNA: TGTGCCAGCAGTGCTAATCCGGGAGGCTCCTACGAGCAGTACTTC.

The V and J genes are TRBV6-2 or TRBV6-3 and TRBJ2-2; 11 bases are shared with TRBD2. J lost 0 bases, V lost 6 bases, and 12 bases had no gene match. The germline V gene encodes CDR1 MNHEY and CDR2 SVGEGT. This CDR3 is 19 amino acids long. CDR3 nucleotide sequence: TGTGCCAGCAGCCAGGCCCGACTAGCGGGAAGGACGAACACCGGGGAGCTGTTTTTT. It codes for CASSQARLAGRTNTGELFF.

This clone has more than one count but fewer than ten. This chain links TRBV4-1 with TRBJ2-2, with unresolved D. The CDR3 is made up of 14 amino acids. The V end was cut by 0 bases, the J end by 7 bases, with 9 bases between. Germline V gene data show CDR1 as MGHRA and CDR2 as YSYEKL. The CDR3 nucleotides are TGCGCCAGCAGCCAAGAGTGGGCAGACGGGGAGCTGTTTTTT. It is translated as CASSQEWADGELFF.

This clone was seen only a few times. This chain uses TRBV7-9 with TRBJ1-1, with D tentatively TRBD1 (6 bases). CDR3 size: 15 residues. The ends were cut back, 3 bases at V and 1 base at J, with 12 bases in the middle. Germline CDR1 is SEHNR and CDR2 is FQNEAQ (reference sequence). The CDR3 sequence is CASSFRGAKNTEAFF. The DNA of the CDR3 is TGTGCCAGCAGCTTCCGGGGGGCAAAGAACACTGAAGCTTTCTTT.

The rearrangement links TRBV7-2 to TRBJ1-3; TRBD1 matches at 7 bases. J gave up 3 bases and V 4 bases, and 6 bases lay outside the gene matches. Germline V CDR1 and CDR2: SGHTA, FQGNSA. This CDR3 is built from 15 residues. DNA for the CDR3: TGTGCCAGCAGCTCGGGACAGTTCATTGGAAACACCATATATTTT. Translating it yields CASSSGQFIGNTIYF. The variable domain in full, completed from reference TRBV7-2 and TRBJ1-3, reads GAGVSQSPSNKVTEKGKDVELRCDPISGHTALYWYRQSLGQGLEFLIYFQGNSAPDKSGLPSDRFSAERTGGSVSTLTIQRTQQEDSAVYLCASSSGQFIGNTIYFGEGSWLTVV.

This chain links TRBV13 with TRBJ2-5; perhaps TRBD1 as D (6 bases). The CDR3 is 12 amino acids. V gave up 8 bases and J gave up 3 bases, with 10 bases separating them. CDR1 and CDR2 (germline): PRHDT, FYEKMQ (reference sequence). CDR3 in DNA: TGTGCCAGCGAGGGACATGAAGAGACCCAGTACTTC. Its protein is CASEGHEETQYF.

The genes are TRBV27 and TRBJ1-2; TRBD1 agrees at 9 bases. V trimming: 3 bases; J trimming: 3 bases; junction bases outside the gene matches: 8. This CDR3 has 16 amino acids. Germline CDR1 reads MNHEY; CDR2 reads SMNVEV (reference sequence). CDR3 nucleotides: TGTGCCAGCAGTTTCTCGGGGGGACAGGGTGACTATGGCTACACCTTC. Translation gives CASSFSGGQGDYGYTF.

The chain has TRBV7-6 and TRBJ2-3; 8 bases are a match to TRBD2. Germline CDR1 reads SGHVS; CDR2 reads FNYEAQ. With V trimmed by 5 bases and J by 3 bases, 7 bases remained unmatched. CDR3 length: 15 amino acids. The CDR3 is CASSLRERGTDTQYF. CDR3 bases: TGTGCCAGCAGCCTAAGGGAGCGGGGGACAGATACGCAGTATTTT.

This clone was counted once. The rearrangement links TRBV7-9 to TRBJ1-1; D might be TRBD1 (5 bases). This CDR3 is 14 amino acids long. Germline V gene lookup returns CDR1 SEHNR and CDR2 FQNEAQ (reference sequence). Deletions cut 4 bases from V and 6 bases from J, with 15 bases between. The DNA of the CDR3 is TGTGCCAGCAGCTACCAGGGTTGGAGGGCTGAAGCTTTCTTT. Its protein product is CASSYQGWRAEAFF.

This clone was detected once. V gene TRBV9 combines with J gene TRBJ2-1, with a weak D call TRBD2 (6 bases). The CDR3 runs to 14 residues. The V gene lost 0 bases and the J gene lost 10 bases, with 14 bases spanning the gap. Germline CDR1 is SGDLS and CDR2 is YYNGEE. CDR3 sequence: CASSVVVGSGEQFF. The CDR3 bases are TGTGCCAGCAGCGTAGTAGTCGGGAGTGGAGAGCAGTTCTTC.

The DNA for the CDR3 is TGTGCCAGCAGCTTAGCTAGGGGAACTGAAGCTTTCTTT. It codes for CASSLARGTEAFF. V gene TRBV11-2 combines with J gene TRBJ1-1; maybe TRBD1 (5 bases). Trimming removed 1 base from V and 5 bases from J, with 8 bases in between. Germline values: CDR1 SGHAT, CDR2 FQNNGV. This CDR3 has 13 amino acids.

The chain has TRBV2 and TRBJ2-7; 7 bases match TRBD1. Germline V lookup: CDR1 SNHLY, CDR2 FYNNEI. Unmatched junction bases numbered 13, after V lost 9 bases and J lost 2 bases. The CDR3 sequence is 15 residues long. This CDR3 is CASRAAGTVAYEQYF. CDR3 nucleotides: TGTGCCAGTAGAGCCGCCGGGACAGTCGCCTACGAGCAGTACTTC. Full variable domain (missing parts from reference TRBV2 and TRBJ2-7): EPEVTQTPSHQVTQMGQEVILRCVPISNHLYFYWYRQILGQKVEFLVSFYNNEISEKSEIFDDQFSVERPDGSNFTLKIRSTKLEDSAMYFCASRAAGTVAYEQYFGPGTRLTVT.